Given below is one T cell receptor (beta chain) in context. What it binds is unknown. This CDR3 has 15 residues. Germline V gives CDR1 SGHVS, CDR2 FNYEAQ. Trimming cost V 1 base and J 7 bases, with 17 bases left between them. Data came from immunoSEQ multiplex PCR; TCRdb stores just in-frame clones and leaves some out. The table lists around 1.9 million clones, roughly 95% of them singletons, with about 1.6% in the top ten. Naive CD8 cells, CD45RO-negative and positively selected for CCR7, excluded terminally differentiated effector memory CD45RA+ cells. The sample is drawn from a study of shared clonotypes between healthy human individuals. The study's findings and limits: Non-shared clonotypes showed lower generation probabilities than clonotypes common to all four donors.

The TCR originated in a man aged 18-30 years in good health. Some clones in this sample may be carry-over from other donors' samples. Sequencing was done on a sample of naive CD8+ T cells from PBMCs. The gene calls are TRBV7-6 and TRBJ2-7; D is perhaps TRBD1 or TRBD2 (5 bases each). DNA for the CDR3: TGTGCCAGCAGCTTAGGAACGGGACCAACTACGGAGCAGTACTTC. Protein sequence: CASSLGTGPTTEQYF.